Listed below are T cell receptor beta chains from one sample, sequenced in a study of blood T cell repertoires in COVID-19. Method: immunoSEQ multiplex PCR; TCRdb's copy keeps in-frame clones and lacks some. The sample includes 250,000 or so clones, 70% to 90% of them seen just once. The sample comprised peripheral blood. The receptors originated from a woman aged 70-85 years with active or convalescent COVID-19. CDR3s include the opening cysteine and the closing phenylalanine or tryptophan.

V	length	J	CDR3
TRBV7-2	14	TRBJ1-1	CASRPGQISTEAFF
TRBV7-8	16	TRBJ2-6	CASSLDRGHGANVLTF
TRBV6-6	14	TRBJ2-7	CASSYVWATYEQYF
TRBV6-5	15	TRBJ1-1	CASSYQGAIPTEAFF
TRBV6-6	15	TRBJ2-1	CASRESGGRGNEQFF
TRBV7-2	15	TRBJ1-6	CASSLQTGSNSPLHF
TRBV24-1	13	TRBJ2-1	CATSDSGWDEQFF
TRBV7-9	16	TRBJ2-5	CASSSGQGWSRETQYF
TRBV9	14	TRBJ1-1	CASSSGTENTEAFF
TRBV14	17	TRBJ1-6	CASSQENSSQVVSPLHF
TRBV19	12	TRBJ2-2	CARSTGSGELFF
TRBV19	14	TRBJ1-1	CASSNRERNTEAFF
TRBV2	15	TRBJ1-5	CASSYDRVIHQPQHF
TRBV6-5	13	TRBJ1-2	CASSYTQASGYTF